This TCR beta chain was profiled in a study of blood T cell repertoires in COVID-19. In the study overall: Italy, Spain and the United States were the sources of the convalescent and acute COVID-19 samples.

In the authors' workflow: Quantification of nucleated cells was approximated via reference gene primer amplification. Measured with immunoSEQ multiplex PCR; TCRdb has only the in-frame clones, and not every one. V, J and clone size were drawn from that table, and D and trimming were deduced from the DNA. The sample lists a few hundred thousand clones; approximately 85% were seen once. Per germline, CDR1 MNHEY and CDR2 SMNVEV (reference sequence). The CDR3 contains 15 residues. Trimming removed 5 bases at V and 4 bases at J, with 17 bases between. This clonotype was sampled from a human donor in a cohort sampled during active COVID-19. The chain recombines TRBV27 with TRBJ1-1, with D maybe TRBD1 (6 bases). Sequencing was carried out using peripheral blood. CDR3 bases: TGTGCCAGCAGTAGGATACAGGGTTGGGGCACTGAAGCTTTCTTT. This codes for CASSRIQGWGTEAFF.